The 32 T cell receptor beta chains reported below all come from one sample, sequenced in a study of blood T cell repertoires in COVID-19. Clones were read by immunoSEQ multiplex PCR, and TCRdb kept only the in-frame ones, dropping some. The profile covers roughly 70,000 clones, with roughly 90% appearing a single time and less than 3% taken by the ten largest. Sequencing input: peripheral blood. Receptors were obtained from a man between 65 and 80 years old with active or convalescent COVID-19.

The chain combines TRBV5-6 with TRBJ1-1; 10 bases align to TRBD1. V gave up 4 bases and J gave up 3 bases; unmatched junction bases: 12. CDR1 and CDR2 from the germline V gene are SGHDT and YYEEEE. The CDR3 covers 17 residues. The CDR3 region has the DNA TGTGCCAGCAGCCCGGCCCCGACAGGGGGCCGGTACACTGAAGCTTTCTTT. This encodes CASSPAPTGGRYTEAFF.

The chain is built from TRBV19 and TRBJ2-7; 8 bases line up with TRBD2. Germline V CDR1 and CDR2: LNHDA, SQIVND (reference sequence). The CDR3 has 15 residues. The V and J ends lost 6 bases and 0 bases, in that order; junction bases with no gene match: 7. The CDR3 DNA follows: TGTGCCAGTAGCTTAGCGGGACCGAGCTCCTACGAGCAGTACTTC. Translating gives CASSLAGPSSYEQYF.

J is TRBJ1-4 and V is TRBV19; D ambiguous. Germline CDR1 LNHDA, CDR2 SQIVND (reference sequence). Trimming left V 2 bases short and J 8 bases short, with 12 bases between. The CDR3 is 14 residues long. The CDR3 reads CASSIPQVSEKLFF. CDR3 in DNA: TGTGCCAGTAGTATACCCCAGGTTTCGGAAAAACTGTTTTTT.

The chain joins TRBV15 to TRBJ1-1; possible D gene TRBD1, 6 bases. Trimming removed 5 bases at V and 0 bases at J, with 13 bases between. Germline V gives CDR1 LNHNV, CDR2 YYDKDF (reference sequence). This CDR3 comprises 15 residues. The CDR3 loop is CATSPRTDMNTEAFF. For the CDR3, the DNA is TGTGCCACCAGCCCAAGGACAGATATGAACACTGAAGCTTTCTTT.

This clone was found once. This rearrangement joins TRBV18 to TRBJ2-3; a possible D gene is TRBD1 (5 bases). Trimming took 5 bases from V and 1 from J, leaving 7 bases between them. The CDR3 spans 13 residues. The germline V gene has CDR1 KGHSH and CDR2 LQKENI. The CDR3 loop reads CASSGAGTDTQYF. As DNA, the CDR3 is TGTGCCAGCTCAGGGGCTGGCACAGATACGCAGTATTTT.

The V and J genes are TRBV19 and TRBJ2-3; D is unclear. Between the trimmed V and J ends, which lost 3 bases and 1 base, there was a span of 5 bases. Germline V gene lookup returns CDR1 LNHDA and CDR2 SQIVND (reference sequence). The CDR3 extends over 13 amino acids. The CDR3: CASSITGTDTQYF. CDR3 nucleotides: TGTGCCAGTAGTATCACAGGCACAGATACGCAGTATTTT.

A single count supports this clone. CDR3 sequence (DNA): TGTGCCAGCAGTTTATCCTCGACAGGAAACAATGAGCAGTTCTTC. It codes for CASSLSSTGNNEQFF. This chain joins TRBV27 and TRBJ2-1; D is possibly TRBD1 (6 bases). V was clipped by 0 bases and J by 5 bases, with 11 bases between them. Germline V CDR1 and CDR2: MNHEY, SMNVEV (reference sequence). The length of the CDR3 is 15 residues.

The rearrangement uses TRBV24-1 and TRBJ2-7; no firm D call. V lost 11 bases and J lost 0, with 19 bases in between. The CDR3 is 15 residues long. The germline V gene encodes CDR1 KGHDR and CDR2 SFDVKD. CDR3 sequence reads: CAIPSTFQSSYEQYF. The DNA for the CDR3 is TGTGCCATCCCCTCGACATTCCAAAGCTCCTACGAGCAGTACTTC.

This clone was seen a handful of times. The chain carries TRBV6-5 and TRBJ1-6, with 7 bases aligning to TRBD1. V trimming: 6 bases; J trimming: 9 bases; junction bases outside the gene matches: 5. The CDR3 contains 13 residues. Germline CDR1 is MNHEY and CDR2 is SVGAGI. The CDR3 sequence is CASRGQGVSPLHF. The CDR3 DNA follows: TGTGCCAGCAGGGGTCAGGGGGTTTCACCCCTCCACTTT.

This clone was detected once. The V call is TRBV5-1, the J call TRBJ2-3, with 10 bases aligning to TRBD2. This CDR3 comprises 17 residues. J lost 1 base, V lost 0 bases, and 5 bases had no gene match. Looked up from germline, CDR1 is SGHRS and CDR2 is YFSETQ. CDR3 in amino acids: CASSLGPLAGGTDTQYF. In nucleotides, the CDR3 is TGCGCCAGCAGCTTGGGACCGCTAGCGGGAGGCACAGATACGCAGTATTTT.

DNA of the CDR3: TGTGCCAGCAAGGCAGGGCTCTACGAGCAGTACTTC. Residues: CASKAGLYEQYF. V is TRBV2 and J is TRBJ2-7, with a possible D match to TRBD1 (5 bases). The CDR3 covers 12 residues. Germline V gene data show CDR1 as SNHLY and CDR2 as FYNNEI. V was shortened by 7 bases and J by 3 bases, with 10 bases between the two germline ends.

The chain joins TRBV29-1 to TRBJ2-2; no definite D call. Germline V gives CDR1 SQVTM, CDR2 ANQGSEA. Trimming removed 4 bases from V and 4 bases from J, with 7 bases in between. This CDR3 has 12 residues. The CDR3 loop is CSVGWATGELFF. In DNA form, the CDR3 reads TGCAGCGTTGGGTGGGCCACCGGGGAGCTGTTTTTT.

The CDR3 protein is CASSYSIAGAREAFF. The DNA for the CDR3 is TGTGCCAGCAGTTACTCGATAGCGGGGGCGCGGGAAGCTTTCTTT. The rearrangement joins TRBV6-5 to TRBJ1-1; tentatively, D is TRBD1 (6 bases). The V and J ends lost 0 bases and 8 bases respectively, with 16 bases between them. This CDR3 is built from 15 residues. The germline CDR1 and CDR2 sequences are MNHEY and SVGAGI.

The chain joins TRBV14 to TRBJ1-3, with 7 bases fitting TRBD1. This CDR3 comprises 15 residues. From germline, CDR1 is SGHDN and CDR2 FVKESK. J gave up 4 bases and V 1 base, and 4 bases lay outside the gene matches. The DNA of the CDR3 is TGTGCCAGCAGCCAAGTTCCAGGGGGAGGAAACACCATATATTTT. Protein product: CASSQVPGGGNTIYF.

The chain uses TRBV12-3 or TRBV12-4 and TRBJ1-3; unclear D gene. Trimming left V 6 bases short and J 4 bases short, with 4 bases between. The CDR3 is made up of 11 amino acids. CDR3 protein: CASSQGNTIYF. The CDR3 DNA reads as TGTGCCAGCAGCCAGGGAAACACCATATATTTT.

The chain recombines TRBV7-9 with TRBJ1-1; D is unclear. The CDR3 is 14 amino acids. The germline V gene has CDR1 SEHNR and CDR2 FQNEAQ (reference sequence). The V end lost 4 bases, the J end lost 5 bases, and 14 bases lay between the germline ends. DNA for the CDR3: TGTGCCAGCAGCTCCTCGAGGGTGTATACTGAAGCTTTCTTT. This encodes CASSSSRVYTEAFF.

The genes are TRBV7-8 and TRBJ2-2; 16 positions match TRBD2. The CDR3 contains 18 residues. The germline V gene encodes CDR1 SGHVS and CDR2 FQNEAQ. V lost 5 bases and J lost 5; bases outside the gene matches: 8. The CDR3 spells CASSQGLAGGLRTGELFF. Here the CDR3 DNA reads TGTGCCAGCAGCCAGGGACTAGCGGGAGGGTTGAGGACCGGGGAGCTGTTTTTT.

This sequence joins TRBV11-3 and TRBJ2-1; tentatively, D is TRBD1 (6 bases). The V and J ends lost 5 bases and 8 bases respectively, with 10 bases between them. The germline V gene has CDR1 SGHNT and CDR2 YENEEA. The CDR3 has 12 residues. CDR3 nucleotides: TGTGCCAGCAGCCAAGGGGGTCATGAGCAGTTCTTC. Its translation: CASSQGGHEQFF.

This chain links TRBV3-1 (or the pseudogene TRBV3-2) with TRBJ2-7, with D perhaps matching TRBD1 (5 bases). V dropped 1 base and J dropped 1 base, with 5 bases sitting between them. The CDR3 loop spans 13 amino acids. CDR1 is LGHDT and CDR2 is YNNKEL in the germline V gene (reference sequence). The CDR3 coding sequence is TGTGCCAGCAGCCAAGCAGGGTCCTACGAGCAGTACTTC. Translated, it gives CASSQAGSYEQYF.

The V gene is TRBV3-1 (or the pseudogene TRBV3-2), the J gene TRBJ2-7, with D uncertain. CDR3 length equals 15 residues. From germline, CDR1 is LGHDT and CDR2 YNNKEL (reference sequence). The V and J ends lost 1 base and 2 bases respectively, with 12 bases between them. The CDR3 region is CASSQGLSQAYEQYF. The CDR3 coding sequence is TGTGCCAGCAGCCAAGGTCTCAGCCAGGCCTACGAGCAGTACTTC.

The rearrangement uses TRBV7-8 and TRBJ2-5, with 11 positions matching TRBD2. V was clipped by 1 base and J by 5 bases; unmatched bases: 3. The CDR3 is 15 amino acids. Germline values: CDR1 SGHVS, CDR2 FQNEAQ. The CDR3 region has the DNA TGTGCCAGCAGCTTAGAATGGACTAGCGGGGAGACCCAGTACTTC. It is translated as CASSLEWTSGETQYF. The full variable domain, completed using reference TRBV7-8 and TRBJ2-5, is GAGVSQSPRYKVAKRGQDVALRCDPISGHVSLFWYQQALGQGPEFLTYFQNEAQLDKSGLPSDRFFAERPEGSVSTLKIQRTQQEDSAVYLCASSLEWTSGETQYFGPGTRLLVL.

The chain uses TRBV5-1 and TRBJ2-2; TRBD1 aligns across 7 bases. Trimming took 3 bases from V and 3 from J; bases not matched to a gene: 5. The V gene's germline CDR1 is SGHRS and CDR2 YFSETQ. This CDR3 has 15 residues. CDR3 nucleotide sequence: TGCGCCAGCAGCTCAGGACAGGCTTACACCGGGGAGCTGTTTTTT. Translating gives CASSSGQAYTGELFF.

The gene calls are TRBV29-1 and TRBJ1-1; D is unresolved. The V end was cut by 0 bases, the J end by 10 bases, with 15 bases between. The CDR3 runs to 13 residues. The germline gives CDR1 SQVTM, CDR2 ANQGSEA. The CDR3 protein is CSVEDQAGKGAFF. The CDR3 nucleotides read TGCAGCGTTGAAGATCAAGCGGGGAAGGGAGCTTTCTTT.

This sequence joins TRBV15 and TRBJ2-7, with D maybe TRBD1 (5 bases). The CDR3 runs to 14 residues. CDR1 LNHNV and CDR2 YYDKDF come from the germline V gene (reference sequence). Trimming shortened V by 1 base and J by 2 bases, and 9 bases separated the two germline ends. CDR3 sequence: CATSRVQGPYEQYF. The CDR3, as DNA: TGTGCCACCAGCAGAGTTCAGGGTCCCTACGAGCAGTACTTC.

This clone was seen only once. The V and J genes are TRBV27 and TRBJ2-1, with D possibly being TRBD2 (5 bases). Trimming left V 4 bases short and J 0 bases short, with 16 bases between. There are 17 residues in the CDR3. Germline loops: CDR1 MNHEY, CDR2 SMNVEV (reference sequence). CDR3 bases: TGTGCCAGCAGTTCCAGGACTCACCTTAGCTCCTACAATGAGCAGTTCTTC. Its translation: CASSSRTHLSSYNEQFF.

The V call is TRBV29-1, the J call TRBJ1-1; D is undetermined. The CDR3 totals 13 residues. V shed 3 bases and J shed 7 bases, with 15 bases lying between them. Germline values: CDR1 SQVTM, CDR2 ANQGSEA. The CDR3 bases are TGCAGCGTTGAGACGCAGGCAGGCGTTGAAGCTTTCTTT. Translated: CSVETQAGVEAFF. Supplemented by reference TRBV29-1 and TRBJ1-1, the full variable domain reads SAVISQKPSRDICQRGTSLTIQCQVDSQVTMMFWYRQQPGQSLTLIATANQGSEATYESGFVIDKFPISRPNLTFSTLTVSNMSPEDSSIYLCSVETQAGVEAFFGQGTRLTVV.

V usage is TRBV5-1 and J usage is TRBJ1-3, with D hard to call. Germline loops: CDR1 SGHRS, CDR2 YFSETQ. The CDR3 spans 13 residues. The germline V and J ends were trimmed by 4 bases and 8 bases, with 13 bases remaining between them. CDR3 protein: CASSPGRVDTIYF. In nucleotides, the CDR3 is TGCGCCAGCAGCCCCGGGCGGGTAGACACCATATATTTT.

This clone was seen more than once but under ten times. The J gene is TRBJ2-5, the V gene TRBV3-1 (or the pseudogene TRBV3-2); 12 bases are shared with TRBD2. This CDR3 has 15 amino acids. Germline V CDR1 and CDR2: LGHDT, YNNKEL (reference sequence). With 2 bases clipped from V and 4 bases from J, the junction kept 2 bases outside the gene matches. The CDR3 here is CASSQSTSGRETQYF. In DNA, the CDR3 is TGTGCCAGCAGCCAATCGACTAGCGGGAGAGAGACCCAGTACTTC.

The CDR3 region has the DNA TGCAGCGCCCTAGCGGGAGACATCACCGGGGAGCTGTTTTTT. Its translation is CSALAGDITGELFF. The J gene is TRBJ2-2, the V gene TRBV29-1; 10 bases map to TRBD2. Germline lookup yields CDR1 SQVTM and CDR2 ANQGSEA. This CDR3 is built from 14 residues. The trim removed 7 bases at V and 4 bases at J, leaving 6 bases unmatched.

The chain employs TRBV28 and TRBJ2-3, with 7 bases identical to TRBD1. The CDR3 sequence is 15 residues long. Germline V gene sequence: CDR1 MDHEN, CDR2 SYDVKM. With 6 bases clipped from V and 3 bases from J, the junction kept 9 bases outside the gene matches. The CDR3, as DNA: TGTGCCAGCAGCGGTCAGGGGGTAGTAACAGATACGCAGTATTTT. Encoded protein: CASSGQGVVTDTQYF.

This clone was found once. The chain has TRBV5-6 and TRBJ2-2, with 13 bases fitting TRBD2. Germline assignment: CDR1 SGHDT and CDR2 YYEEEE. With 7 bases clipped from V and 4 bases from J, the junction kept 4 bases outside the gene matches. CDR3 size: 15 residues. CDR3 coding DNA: TGTGCCAGCGGGGGACTAGCGGGACCCACCGGGGAGCTGTTTTTT. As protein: CASGGLAGPTGELFF.

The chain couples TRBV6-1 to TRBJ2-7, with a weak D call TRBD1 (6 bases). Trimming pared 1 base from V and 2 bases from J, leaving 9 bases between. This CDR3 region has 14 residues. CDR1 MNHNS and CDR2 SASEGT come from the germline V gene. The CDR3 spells CASSEVGGTYEQYF. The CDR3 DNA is TGTGCCAGCAGTGAAGTAGGGGGAACCTACGAGCAGTACTTC.